Below are 24 T cell receptor beta chains sequenced from a single sample in a study of shared clonotypes between healthy human individuals. Sequencing was performed with immunoSEQ multiplex PCR; in TCRdb, only in-frame clones are kept and a portion is missing. The data hold about half a million clones, with over 70% observed a single time. The specimen was PBMCs. The receptors derive from a woman in her thirties or forties in good health. Some clones in this sample may be carry-over from other donors' samples.

The gene calls are TRBV5-4 and TRBJ1-3, with D perhaps matching TRBD1 (6 bases). CDR3 length equals 16 residues. Looked up from germline, CDR1 is SGHNT and CDR2 is YYREEE (reference sequence). The V and J ends lost 2 bases and 0 bases respectively, with 12 bases between them. The CDR3 loop is CASSLGQPRSGNTIYF. The CDR3 DNA sequence: TGTGCCAGCAGCTTAGGACAGCCTCGCTCTGGAAACACCATATATTTT.

This clone has a handful of counts. The chain uses TRBV27 and TRBJ2-7; D possibly corresponds to TRBD1 (5 bases). Trimming took off 5 bases at V and 0 bases at J, with 20 bases between the two ends. CDR3 length: 17 residues. Germline CDR1 and CDR2: MNHEY and SMNVEV (reference sequence). Written as DNA, the CDR3 is TGTGCCAGCAGTCCACCCTCCTCAACAGGCCTCTCCTACGAGCAGTACTTC. Translated, it gives CASSPPSSTGLSYEQYF.

V usage is TRBV6-1 and J usage is TRBJ2-1; 8 positions agree with TRBD1. The CDR3 is 15 residues long. The V gene's germline CDR1 is MNHNS and CDR2 SASEGT. Trimming took 7 bases from V and 4 from J; bases not matched to a gene: 9. Written as DNA, the CDR3 is TGTGCCAGCACTACGGACAGGGCGGGTTACAATGAGCAGTTCTTC. This encodes CASTTDRAGYNEQFF.

Of note for this clone: It is likely a read error: a sequence one base away is far more abundant. This is likely a read error, given that the CDR3 carries no conserved phenylalanine or tryptophan at its end. V gene TRBV18 combines with J gene TRBJ2-7; D is unclear. Germline V lookup: CDR1 KGHSH, CDR2 LQKENI. The ends were cut back, 4 bases at V and 1 base at J, with 11 bases in the middle. This CDR3 is 14 amino acids long. The CDR3 here is CASSHMDGSYEQYL. The DNA of the CDR3 is TGTGCCAGCTCACACATGGACGGATCCTACGAGCAGTACTTA.

Remarks on this clone: Other DNA sequences in the sample encode the same CDR3. This sequence joins TRBV18 and TRBJ2-5; D unresolved. V was clipped by 1 base and J by 1 base, with 4 bases between them. The CDR3 is made up of 13 amino acids. Germline V lookup: CDR1 KGHSH, CDR2 LQKENI. The CDR3, as DNA: TGTGCCAGCTCACCACGAACCCAAGAGACCCAGTACTTC. Its translation is CASSPRTQETQYF. Full variable domain (missing parts from reference TRBV18 and TRBJ2-5): NAGVMQNPRHLVRRRGQEARLRCSPMKGHSHVYWYRQLPEEGLKFMVYLQKENIIDESGMPKERFSAEFPKEGPSILRIQQVVRGDSAAYFCASSPRTQETQYFGPGTRLLVL.

A few counts support this clone. This chain connects TRBV27 to TRBJ2-7, with 12 bases that match TRBD2. This CDR3 contains 15 residues. CDR1 is MNHEY, CDR2 SMNVEV, per germline (reference sequence). J was trimmed by 6 bases and V by 6 bases; bases with no gene match: 9. Here the CDR3 reads CASRPGLAGTSEQYF. The CDR3 DNA follows: TGTGCCAGCAGGCCCGGACTAGCGGGAACTTCCGAGCAGTACTTC.

The CDR3 DNA is TGTGCCAGCAGCGGACGCTTGGGACGAAACACCGGGGAGCTGTTTTTT. Its translation is CASSGRLGRNTGELFF. This rearrangement joins TRBV7-9 to TRBJ2-2; the D call may be TRBD1 or TRBD2 (5 bases each). The CDR3 loop spans 16 amino acids. V gave up 5 bases and J gave up 2 bases, with 15 bases separating them. CDR1 is SEHNR, CDR2 FQNEAQ, per germline (reference sequence). Using reference TRBV7-9 and TRBJ2-2 for the parts outside the CDR3, the full variable domain is DTGVSQNPRHKITKRGQNVTFRCDPISEHNRLYWYRQTLGQGPEFLTYFQNEAQLEKSRLLSDRFSAERPKGSFSTLEIQRTEQGDSAMYLCASSGRLGRNTGELFFGEGSRLTVL.

The rearrangement joins TRBV9 to TRBJ1-1, with D tentatively TRBD1 (5 bases). The CDR3 runs 13 residues. V was cut by 4 bases and J by 7 bases, with 14 bases left in between. CDR1 and CDR2 from the germline V gene are SGDLS and YYNGEE. CDR3 sequence reads: CASSPGQGDEAFF. The CDR3 nucleotides are TGTGCCAGCAGCCCTGGACAAGGGGATGAAGCTTTCTTT.

In nucleotides, the CDR3 is TGTGCCAGCAGCTTGGGGACAACAGGGTACGGCACTGAAGCTTTCTTT. It codes for CASSLGTTGYGTEAFF. The rearrangement uses TRBV7-9 and TRBJ1-1, with a possible D match to TRBD1 (6 bases). V was pared by 3 bases and J by 4 bases, with 18 bases between. There are 16 residues in the CDR3. Germline CDR1 reads SEHNR; CDR2 reads FQNEAQ (reference sequence).

This clone was seen a single time. The V and J genes are TRBV6-1 and TRBJ2-1, with 15 positions matching TRBD2. Germline CDR1 and CDR2: MNHNS and SASEGT. Trimming removed 4 bases from V and 5 bases from J; junction bases left unmatched: 9. This CDR3 is built from 18 residues. As DNA, the CDR3 is TGTGCCAGCAGTGGGGGGACTAGCGGGAGGAGTCGGGACAATGAGCAGTTCTTC. Residues: CASSGGTSGRSRDNEQFF.

This clone was counted only a few times. The chain employs TRBV9 and TRBJ1-4, with 7 positions matching TRBD1. Germline loops: CDR1 SGDLS, CDR2 YYNGEE. Trimming removed 2 bases from V and 3 bases from J; junction bases left unmatched: 4. CDR3 length equals 15 residues. The CDR3 loop is CASSVNRGPNEKLFF. The CDR3 DNA reads as TGTGCCAGCAGCGTTAACAGGGGCCCTAATGAAAAACTGTTTTTT.

As to this clone: The likely explanation is a read error, given a far larger clone one base away. V gene TRBV11-2 combines with J gene TRBJ2-5; D gene unclear. Per the germline V gene, CDR1 is SGHAT and CDR2 is FQNNGV. The CDR3 sequence is 13 residues long. Trimming pared 3 bases from V and 4 bases from J, leaving 9 bases between. The CDR3 nucleotides read TGTGCCAGCAGCTTTGTTCCTGGAGAGACCCAGTACTTC. Translating it yields CASSFVPGETQYF.

V gene TRBV10-2 combines with J gene TRBJ2-7; TRBD1 might be the D (6 bases). Germline V CDR1 and CDR2: WSHSY, SAAADI. There are 14 residues in the CDR3. The V and J ends lost 6 bases and 3 bases respectively, with 15 bases between them. The CDR3 sequence: CASRPTGDGYEQYF. CDR3 DNA sequence: TGCGCCAGCAGGCCGACAGGAGATGGCTACGAGCAGTACTTC.

This clone was counted once. The chain carries TRBV7-6 and TRBJ2-2; 11 positions match TRBD2. Germline V gene data show CDR1 as SGHVS and CDR2 as FNYEAQ. The CDR3 spans 18 residues. J was trimmed by 3 bases and V by 3 bases; bases with no gene match: 9. CDR3 nucleotide sequence: TGTGCCAGCAGCTTTCTCCTAGCGGGAGGTGAAGACACCGGGGAGCTGTTTTTT. It yields the protein CASSFLLAGGEDTGELFF. Combining the CDR3 with reference TRBV7-6 and TRBJ2-2 gives the whole variable domain GAGVSQSPRYKVTKRGQDVALRCDPISGHVSLYWYRQALGQGPEFLTYFNYEAQQDKSGLPNDRFSAERPEGSISTLTIQRTEQRDSAMYRCASSFLLAGGEDTGELFFGEGSRLTVL.

The V gene is TRBV9, the J gene TRBJ2-1, with TRBD2 as a possible D gene (6 bases). The V and J ends lost 0 bases and 7 bases respectively, with 11 bases between them. This CDR3 comprises 14 residues. The germline gives CDR1 SGDLS, CDR2 YYNGEE. The CDR3 DNA sequence: TGTGCCAGCAGCGTAGGGACCCGGGGGAATGAGCAGTTCTTC. Amino acid sequence: CASSVGTRGNEQFF.

This chain links TRBV5-4 with TRBJ2-2; 8 nucleotides line up with TRBD1. After removal of 5 bases from V and 15 bases from J, the junction contained 18 bases not matched to a gene. This CDR3 has 15 residues. Germline V gene data show CDR1 as SGHNT and CDR2 as YYREEE (reference sequence). The CDR3 nucleotides read TGTGCCAGCAGTCCGGGACAGGAGCTACCGGGGATGGTGTTTTTT. Translated: CASSPGQELPGMVFF.

Comments on this clone: Mismatch with germline at one junction end may stem from a read error. The chain combines TRBV7-7 with TRBJ2-7; possibly TRBD1 or TRBD2 for D (5 bases each). Germline values: CDR1 SSHAT, CDR2 FNYEAQ (reference sequence). The CDR3 covers 14 residues. CDR3 amino acids: CASSESTGPYEQYF. Written as DNA, the CDR3 is TGTGCTAGCAGCGAGTCGACGGGACCCTACGAGCAGTACTTC.

The chain carries TRBV11-2 and TRBJ2-3, with D hard to call. V was trimmed by 4 bases and J by 5 bases, leaving 4 bases between them. The CDR3 runs to 11 residues. Germline V lookup: CDR1 SGHAT, CDR2 FQNNGV. DNA for the CDR3: TGTGCCAGCAGCTACCTAGATACGCAGTATTTT. Protein: CASSYLDTQYF.

This chain links TRBV29-1 with TRBJ1-1, with a possible D match to TRBD1 (5 bases). Trimming took off 3 bases at V and 4 bases at J, with 12 bases between the two ends. Germline V CDR1 and CDR2: SQVTM, ANQGSEA. The CDR3 is made up of 13 amino acids. In DNA, the CDR3 is TGCAGCGTTGAGTCAGGGATTGGCACTGAAGCTTTCTTT. The encoded protein is CSVESGIGTEAFF.

This clone was counted once. Since a far larger clone is one base different, this is likely a read error. Other DNA variants within this sample encode the same CDR3. This chain uses TRBV4-2 with TRBJ2-7; either TRBD1 or TRBD2 may supply D (6 bases each). Germline V gives CDR1 LGHNA, CDR2 YNFKEQ. The CDR3 is 16 residues long. The V gene lost 0 bases and the J gene lost 2 bases, with 14 bases spanning the gap. This CDR3 is CASSQDGGDRTYEQYF. The CDR3 DNA is TGTGCCAGCAGCCAAGACGGGGGAGACAGGACCTACGAGCAGTACTTC.

Here the CDR3 reads CASSPRLAGNNEQFF. The CDR3 nucleotides are TGTGCCAGCTCACCGCGACTAGCGGGAAACAATGAGCAGTTCTTC. The chain uses TRBV18 and TRBJ2-1; 11 bases are shared with TRBD2. J lost 5 bases, V lost 3 bases, and 3 bases had no gene match. Germline V gene data show CDR1 as KGHSH and CDR2 as LQKENI. The CDR3 runs to 15 residues.

J is TRBJ2-1 and V is TRBV2; 7 bases align to TRBD2. Unmatched junction bases numbered 9, after V lost 4 bases and J lost 9 bases. Germline CDR1 is SNHLY and CDR2 is FYNNEI. The length of the CDR3 is 14 residues. CDR3 nucleotide sequence: TGTGCCAGCAGTGTGGGCGGGAGTTTGAGTGAGCAGTTCTTC. Translated: CASSVGGSLSEQFF.

Comments on this clone: The conserved final phenylalanine or tryptophan is absent from the CDR3, which likely points to a read error. The chain is built from TRBV27 and TRBJ2-7; D call uncertain. The CDR3 is 12 amino acids. CDR1 and CDR2 from the germline V gene are MNHEY and SMNVEV (reference sequence). The CDR3 sequence is CDSRYPSYEQYL. The CDR3 nucleotides are TGTGACAGCAGGTACCCCTCGTACGAGCAGTACCTC.

The gene calls are TRBV18 and TRBJ2-3; D tentatively fits TRBD1 or TRBD2 (5 bases each). V shed 2 bases and J shed 5 bases, with 8 bases lying between them. The CDR3 consists of 13 residues. The V gene's germline CDR1 is KGHSH and CDR2 LQKENI. The CDR3 DNA reads TGTGCCAGCTCACCAGGGGGAGAAGATACGCAGTATTTT. Protein product: CASSPGGEDTQYF.